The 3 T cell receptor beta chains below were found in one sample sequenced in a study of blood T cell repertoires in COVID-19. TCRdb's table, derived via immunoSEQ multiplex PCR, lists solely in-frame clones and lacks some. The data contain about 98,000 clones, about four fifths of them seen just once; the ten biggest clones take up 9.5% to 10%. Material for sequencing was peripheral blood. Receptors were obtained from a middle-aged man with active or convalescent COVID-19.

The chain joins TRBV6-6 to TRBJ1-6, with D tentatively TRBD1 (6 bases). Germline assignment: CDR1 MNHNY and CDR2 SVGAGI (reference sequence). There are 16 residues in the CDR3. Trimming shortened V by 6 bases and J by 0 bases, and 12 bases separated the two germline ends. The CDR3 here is CASRATGTSYNSPLHF. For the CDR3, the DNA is TGTGCCAGCAGAGCTACAGGGACCTCCTATAATTCACCCCTCCACTTT.

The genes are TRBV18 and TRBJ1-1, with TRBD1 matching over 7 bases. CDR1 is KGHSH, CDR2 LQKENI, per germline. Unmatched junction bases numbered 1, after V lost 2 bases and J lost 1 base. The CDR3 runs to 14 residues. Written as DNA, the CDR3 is TGTGCCAGCTCACCAACAGGGGCGAACACTGAAGCTTTCTTT. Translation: CASSPTGANTEAFF.

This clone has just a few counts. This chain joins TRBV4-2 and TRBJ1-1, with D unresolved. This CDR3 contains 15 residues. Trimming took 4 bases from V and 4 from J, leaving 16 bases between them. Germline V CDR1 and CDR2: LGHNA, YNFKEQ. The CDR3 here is CASSPTTGKSTEAFF. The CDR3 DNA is TGTGCCAGCAGCCCAACGACGGGGAAGAGCACTGAAGCTTTCTTT.